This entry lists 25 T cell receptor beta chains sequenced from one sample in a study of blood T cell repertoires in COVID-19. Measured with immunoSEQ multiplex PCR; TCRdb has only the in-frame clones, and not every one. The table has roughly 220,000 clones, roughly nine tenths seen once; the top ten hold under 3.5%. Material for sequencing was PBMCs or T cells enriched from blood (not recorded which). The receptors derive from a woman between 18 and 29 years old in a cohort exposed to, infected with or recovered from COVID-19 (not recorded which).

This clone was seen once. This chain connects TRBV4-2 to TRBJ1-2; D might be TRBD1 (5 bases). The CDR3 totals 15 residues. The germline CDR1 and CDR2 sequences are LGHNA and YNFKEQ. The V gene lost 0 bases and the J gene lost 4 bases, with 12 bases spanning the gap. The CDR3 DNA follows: TGTGCCAGCAGCCAAGAGGGGTTGGGGGGCTATGGCTACACCTTC. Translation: CASSQEGLGGYGYTF.

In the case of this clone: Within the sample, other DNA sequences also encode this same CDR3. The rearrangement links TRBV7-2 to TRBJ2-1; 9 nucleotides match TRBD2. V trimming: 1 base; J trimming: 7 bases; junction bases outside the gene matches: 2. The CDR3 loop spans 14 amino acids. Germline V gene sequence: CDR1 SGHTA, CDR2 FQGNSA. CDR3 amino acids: CASSLGGRGNEQFF. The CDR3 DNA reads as TGTGCCAGCAGCTTAGGCGGGAGGGGGAATGAGCAGTTCTTC.

CDR3 protein: CASSFPQGETQYF. The CDR3 DNA reads TGTGCCAGCAGTTTCCCACAGGGGGAGACCCAGTACTTC. The V call is TRBV28, the J call TRBJ2-5; 7 nucleotides align to TRBD1. The V and J ends lost 3 bases and 5 bases, in that order; junction bases with no gene match: 3. The CDR3 sequence is 13 residues long. CDR1 MDHEN and CDR2 SYDVKM come from the germline V gene.

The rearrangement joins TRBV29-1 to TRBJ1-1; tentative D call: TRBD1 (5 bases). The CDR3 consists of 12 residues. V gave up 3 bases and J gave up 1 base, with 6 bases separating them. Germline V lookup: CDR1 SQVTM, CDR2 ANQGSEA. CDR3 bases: TGCAGCGTTGACACAGGGAACACTGAAGCTTTCTTT. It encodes CSVDTGNTEAFF.

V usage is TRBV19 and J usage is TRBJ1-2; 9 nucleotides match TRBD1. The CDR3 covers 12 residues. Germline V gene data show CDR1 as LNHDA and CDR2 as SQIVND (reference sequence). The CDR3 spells CAITGGVNGYTF. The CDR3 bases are TGTGCTATAACAGGGGGCGTGAATGGCTACACCTTC.

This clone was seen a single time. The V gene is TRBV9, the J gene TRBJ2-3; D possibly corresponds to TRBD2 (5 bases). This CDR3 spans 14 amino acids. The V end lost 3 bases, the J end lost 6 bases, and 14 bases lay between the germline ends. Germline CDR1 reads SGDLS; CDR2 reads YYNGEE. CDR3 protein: CASSAPGIGDTQYF. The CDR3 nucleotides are TGTGCCAGCAGCGCCCCCGGGATTGGGGATACGCAGTATTTT.

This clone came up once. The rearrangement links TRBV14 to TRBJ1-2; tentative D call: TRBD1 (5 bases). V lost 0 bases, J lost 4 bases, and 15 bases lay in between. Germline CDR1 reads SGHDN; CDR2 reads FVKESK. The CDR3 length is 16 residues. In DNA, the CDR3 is TGTGCCAGCAGCCAAGATGCGGGGGGATTCGGCTATGGCTACACCTTC. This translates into CASSQDAGGFGYGYTF.

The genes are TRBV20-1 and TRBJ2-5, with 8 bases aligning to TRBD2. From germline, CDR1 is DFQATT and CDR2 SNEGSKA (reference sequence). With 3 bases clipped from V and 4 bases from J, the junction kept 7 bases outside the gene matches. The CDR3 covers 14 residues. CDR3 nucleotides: TGCAGTGCTAGTGACCGGGGGGGCCGAGAGACCCAGTACTTC. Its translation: CSASDRGGRETQYF.

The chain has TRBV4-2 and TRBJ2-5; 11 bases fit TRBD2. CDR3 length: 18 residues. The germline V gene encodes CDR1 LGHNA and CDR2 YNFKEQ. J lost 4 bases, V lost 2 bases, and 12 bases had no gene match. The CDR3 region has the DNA TGTGCCAGCAGCCAAAGGCTAGCGGGGGGCCCCATCGCAGAGACCCAGTACTTC. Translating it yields CASSQRLAGGPIAETQYF.

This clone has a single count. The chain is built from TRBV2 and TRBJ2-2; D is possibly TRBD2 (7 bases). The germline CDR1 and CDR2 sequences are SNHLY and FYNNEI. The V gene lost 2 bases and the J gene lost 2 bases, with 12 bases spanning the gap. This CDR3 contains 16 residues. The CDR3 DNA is TGTGCCAGCAGTGAAATAGGGGGGGAAAACACCGGGGAGCTGTTTTTT. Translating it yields CASSEIGGENTGELFF.

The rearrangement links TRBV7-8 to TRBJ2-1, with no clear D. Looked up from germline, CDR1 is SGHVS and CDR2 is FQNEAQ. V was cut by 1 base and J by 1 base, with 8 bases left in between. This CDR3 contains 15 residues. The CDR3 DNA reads TGTGCCAGCAGCTTAGACGTACAATCCTACAATGAGCAGTTCTTC. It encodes CASSLDVQSYNEQFF.

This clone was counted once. CDR3: CASTGNTEAFF. The DNA of the CDR3 is TGCGCCAGCACGGGGAACACTGAAGCTTTCTTT. V gene TRBV5-1 combines with J gene TRBJ1-1, with D unresolved. Germline V gene sequence: CDR1 SGHRS, CDR2 YFSETQ. V dropped 6 bases and J dropped 1 base, with 4 bases sitting between them. There are 11 residues in the CDR3.

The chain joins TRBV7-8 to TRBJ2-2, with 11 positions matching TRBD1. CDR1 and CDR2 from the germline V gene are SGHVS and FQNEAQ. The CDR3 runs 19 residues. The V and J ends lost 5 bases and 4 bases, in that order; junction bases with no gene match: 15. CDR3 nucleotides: TGTGCCAGCAGCCCGAGGACAGGGGGCGGAATAGGAACCACCGGGGAGCTGTTTTTT. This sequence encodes CASSPRTGGGIGTTGELFF.

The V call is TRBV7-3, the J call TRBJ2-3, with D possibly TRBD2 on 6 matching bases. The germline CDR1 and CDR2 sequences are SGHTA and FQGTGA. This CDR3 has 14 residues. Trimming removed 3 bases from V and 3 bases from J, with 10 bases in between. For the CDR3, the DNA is TGTGCCAGCAGCTTTGCGGAGGGAACAGATACGCAGTATTTT. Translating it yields CASSFAEGTDTQYF.

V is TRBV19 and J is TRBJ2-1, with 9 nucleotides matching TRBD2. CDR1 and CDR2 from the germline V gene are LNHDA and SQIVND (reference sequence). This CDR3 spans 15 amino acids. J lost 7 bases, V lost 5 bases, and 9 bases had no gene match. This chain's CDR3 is CASSLAGTSFNEQFF. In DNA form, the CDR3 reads TGTGCCAGTAGTCTAGCCGGGACTAGCTTTAATGAGCAGTTCTTC.

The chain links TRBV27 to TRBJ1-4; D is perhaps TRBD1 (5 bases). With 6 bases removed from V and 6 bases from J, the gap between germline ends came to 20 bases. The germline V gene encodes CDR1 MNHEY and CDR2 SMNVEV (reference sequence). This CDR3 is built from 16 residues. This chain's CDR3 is CASSPKRGLLDEKLFF. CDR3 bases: TGTGCCAGCAGCCCAAAACGGGGACTGCTGGATGAAAAACTGTTTTTT.

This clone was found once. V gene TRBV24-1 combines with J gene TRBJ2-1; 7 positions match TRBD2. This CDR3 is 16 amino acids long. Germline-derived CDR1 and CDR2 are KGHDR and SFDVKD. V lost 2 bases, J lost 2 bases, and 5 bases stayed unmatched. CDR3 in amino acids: CATSDSSLAAYNEQFF. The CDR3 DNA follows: TGTGCCACCAGTGATTCCTCGCTAGCGGCCTACAATGAGCAGTTCTTC.

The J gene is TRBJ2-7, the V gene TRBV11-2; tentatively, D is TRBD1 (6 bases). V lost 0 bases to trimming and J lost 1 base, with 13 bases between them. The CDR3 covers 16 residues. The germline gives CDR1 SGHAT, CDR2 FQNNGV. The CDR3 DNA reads TGTGCCAGCAGCTTAGATCAGGGGTGGCTTTCCTACGAGCAGTACTTC. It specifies CASSLDQGWLSYEQYF.

The CDR3 region is CASSIFFGGSTDTQYF. As DNA, the CDR3 is TGTGCCAGCAGCATCTTTTTTGGCGGTAGCACAGATACGCAGTATTTT. This chain links TRBV7-9 with TRBJ2-3; D remains ambiguous. Germline V gene sequence: CDR1 SEHNR, CDR2 FQNEAQ (reference sequence). The germline V and J ends were trimmed by 5 bases and 0 bases, with 15 bases remaining between them. The length of the CDR3 is 16 residues.

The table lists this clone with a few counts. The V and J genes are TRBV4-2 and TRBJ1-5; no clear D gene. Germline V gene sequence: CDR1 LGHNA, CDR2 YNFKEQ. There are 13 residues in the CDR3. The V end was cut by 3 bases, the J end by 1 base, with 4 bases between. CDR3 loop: CASSQGSNQPQHF. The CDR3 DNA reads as TGTGCCAGCAGCCAGGGCAGCAATCAGCCCCAGCATTTT.

CDR3 protein: CASSWGLRDYPDTQYF. For the CDR3, the DNA is TGCGCCAGCAGCTGGGGACTCCGGGACTATCCAGATACGCAGTATTTT. This rearrangement joins TRBV5-1 to TRBJ2-3; TRBD2 agrees at 7 bases. The CDR3 spans 16 residues. CDR1 is SGHRS, CDR2 YFSETQ, per germline. J lost 4 bases, V lost 3 bases, and 11 bases had no gene match.

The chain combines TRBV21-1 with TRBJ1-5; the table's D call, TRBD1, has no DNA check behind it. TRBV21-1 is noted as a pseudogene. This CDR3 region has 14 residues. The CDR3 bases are TGTGCCAGCAGCAAGGGCAGGGGCGATCAGCCCCAGCATTTT. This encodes CASSKGRGDQPQHF.

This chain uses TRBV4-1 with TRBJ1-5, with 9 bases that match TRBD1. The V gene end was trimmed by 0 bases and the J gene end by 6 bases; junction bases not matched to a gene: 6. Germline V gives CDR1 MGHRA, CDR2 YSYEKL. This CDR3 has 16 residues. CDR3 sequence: CASSQDPGTGFQPQHF. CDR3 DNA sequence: TGCGCCAGCAGCCAAGATCCGGGGACAGGGTTTCAGCCCCAGCATTTT.

CDR3 residues: CATQSGTDSQPQHF. The CDR3 nucleotides read TGTGCCACCCAATCCGGGACAGATAGTCAGCCCCAGCATTTT. The V call is TRBV28, the J call TRBJ1-5, with 7 bases identical to TRBD1. This CDR3 is built from 14 residues. V shed 10 bases and J 6 bases; nucleotides not matched to a gene: 12. Germline-derived CDR1 and CDR2 are MDHEN and SYDVKM. Full variable domain (remainder filled in from reference TRBV28 and TRBJ1-5): DVKVTQSSRYLVKRTGEKVFLECVQDMDHENMFWYRQDPGLGLRLIYFSYDVKMKEKGDIPEGYSVSREKKERFSLILESASTNQTSMYLCATQSGTDSQPQHFGDGTRLSIL.

CDR3 in DNA: TGTGCCAGCAGCTTAGGGGGACTAGCGGGGACCCAAGAGACCCAGTACTTC. It codes for CASSLGGLAGTQETQYF. J is TRBJ2-5 and V is TRBV7-8; 13 bases agree with TRBD2. CDR1 SGHVS and CDR2 FQNEAQ come from the germline V gene. V lost 1 base and J lost 1; bases outside the gene matches: 3. The CDR3 loop spans 17 amino acids.